This T cell receptor (beta chain) was observed in a study of T cell repertoires in cytomegalovirus infection. At the level of the study: Evidence of both CMV infection and a matching HLA type came from public TCR beta signatures.

A single record per CDR3 protein comes from TCRdb applying MiXCR to the reads. This repertoire shows 680,000 or so distinct CDR3 sequences, approximately 33% found once; its top ten account for about 18%. Regarding the study as a whole: Summed frequency of shared TCR beta families picked out CMV carriers who also had the relevant HLA.

In regard to this clonotype: Its antigen is undetermined.

The CDR3 totals 13 residues. Germline-derived CDR1 and CDR2 are DFQATT and SNEGSKA (reference sequence). Between the trimmed V and J ends, which lost 6 bases and 8 bases, there was a span of 19 bases. The material was cultured PBMCs, obtained from culture after CMV antigen stimulation. The chain employs TRBV20-1 and TRBJ1-2, with D maybe TRBD1 (6 bases). The sequence derives from a human donor in good health (CMV status not recorded). Some clones in this sample may be carry-over from other donors' samples. Here the CDR3 reads CSAANREIRGYTF. The CDR3 nucleotides read TGCAGTGCGGCAAACAGGGAAATAAGAGGCTACACCTTC.